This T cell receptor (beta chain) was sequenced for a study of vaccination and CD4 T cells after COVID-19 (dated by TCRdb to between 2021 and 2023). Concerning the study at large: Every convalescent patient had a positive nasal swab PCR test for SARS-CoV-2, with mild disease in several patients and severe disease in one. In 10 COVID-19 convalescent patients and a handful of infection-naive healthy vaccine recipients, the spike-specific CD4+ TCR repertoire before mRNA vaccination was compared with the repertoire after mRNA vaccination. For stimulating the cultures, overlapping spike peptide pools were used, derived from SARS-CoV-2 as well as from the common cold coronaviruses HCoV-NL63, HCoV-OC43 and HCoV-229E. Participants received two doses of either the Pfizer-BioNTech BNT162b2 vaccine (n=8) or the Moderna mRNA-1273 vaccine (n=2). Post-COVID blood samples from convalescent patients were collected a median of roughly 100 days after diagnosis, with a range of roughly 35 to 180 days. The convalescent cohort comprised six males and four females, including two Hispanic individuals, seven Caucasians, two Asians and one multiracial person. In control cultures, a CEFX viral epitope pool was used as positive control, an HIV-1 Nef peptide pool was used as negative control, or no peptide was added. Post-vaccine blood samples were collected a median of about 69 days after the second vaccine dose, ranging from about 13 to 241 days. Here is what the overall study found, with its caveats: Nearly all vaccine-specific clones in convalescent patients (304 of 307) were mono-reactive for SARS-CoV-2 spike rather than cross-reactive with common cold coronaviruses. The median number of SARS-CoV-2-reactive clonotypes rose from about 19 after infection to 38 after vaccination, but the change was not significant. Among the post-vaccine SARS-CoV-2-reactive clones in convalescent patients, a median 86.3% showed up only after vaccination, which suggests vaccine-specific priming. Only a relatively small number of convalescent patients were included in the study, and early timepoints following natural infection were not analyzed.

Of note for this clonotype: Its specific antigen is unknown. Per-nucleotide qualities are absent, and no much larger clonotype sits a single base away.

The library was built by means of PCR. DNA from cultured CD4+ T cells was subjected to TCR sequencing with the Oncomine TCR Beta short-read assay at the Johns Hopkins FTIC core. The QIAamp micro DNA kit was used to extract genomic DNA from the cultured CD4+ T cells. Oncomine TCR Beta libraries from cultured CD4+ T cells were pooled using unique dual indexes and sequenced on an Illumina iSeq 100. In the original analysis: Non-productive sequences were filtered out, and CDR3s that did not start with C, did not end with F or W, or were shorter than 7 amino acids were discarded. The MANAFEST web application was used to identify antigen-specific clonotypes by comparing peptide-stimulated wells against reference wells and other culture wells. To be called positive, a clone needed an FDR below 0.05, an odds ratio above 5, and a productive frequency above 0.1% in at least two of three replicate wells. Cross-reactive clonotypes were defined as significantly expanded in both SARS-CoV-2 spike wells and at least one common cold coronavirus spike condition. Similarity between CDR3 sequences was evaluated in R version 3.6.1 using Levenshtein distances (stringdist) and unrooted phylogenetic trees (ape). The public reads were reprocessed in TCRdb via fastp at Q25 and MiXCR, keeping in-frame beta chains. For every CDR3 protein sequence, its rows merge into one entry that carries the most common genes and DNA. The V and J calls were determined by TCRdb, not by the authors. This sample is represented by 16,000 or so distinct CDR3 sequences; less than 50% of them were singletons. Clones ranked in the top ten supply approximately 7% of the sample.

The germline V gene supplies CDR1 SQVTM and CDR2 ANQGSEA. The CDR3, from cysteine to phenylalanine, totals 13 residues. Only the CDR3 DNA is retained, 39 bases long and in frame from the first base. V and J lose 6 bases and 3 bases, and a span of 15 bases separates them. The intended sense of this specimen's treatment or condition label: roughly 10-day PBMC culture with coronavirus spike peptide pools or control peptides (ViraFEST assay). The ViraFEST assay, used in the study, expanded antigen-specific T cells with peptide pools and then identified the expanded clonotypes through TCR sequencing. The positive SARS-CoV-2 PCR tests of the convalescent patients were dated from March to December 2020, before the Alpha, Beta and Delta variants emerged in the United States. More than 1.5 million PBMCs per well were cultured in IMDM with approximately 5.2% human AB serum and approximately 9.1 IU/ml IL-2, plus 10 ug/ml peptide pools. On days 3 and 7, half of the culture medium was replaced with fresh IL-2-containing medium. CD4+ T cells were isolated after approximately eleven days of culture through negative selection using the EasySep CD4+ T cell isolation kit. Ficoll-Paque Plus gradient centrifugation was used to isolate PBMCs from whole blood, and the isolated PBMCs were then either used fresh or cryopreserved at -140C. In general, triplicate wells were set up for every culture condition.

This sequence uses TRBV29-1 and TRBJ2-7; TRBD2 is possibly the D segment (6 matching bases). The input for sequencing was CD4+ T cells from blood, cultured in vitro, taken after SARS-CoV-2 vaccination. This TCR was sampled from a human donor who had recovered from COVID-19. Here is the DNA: TGCAGCGTCAACGGGAGATCGTTCTACGAGCAGTACTTC. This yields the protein CSVNGRSFYEQYF.